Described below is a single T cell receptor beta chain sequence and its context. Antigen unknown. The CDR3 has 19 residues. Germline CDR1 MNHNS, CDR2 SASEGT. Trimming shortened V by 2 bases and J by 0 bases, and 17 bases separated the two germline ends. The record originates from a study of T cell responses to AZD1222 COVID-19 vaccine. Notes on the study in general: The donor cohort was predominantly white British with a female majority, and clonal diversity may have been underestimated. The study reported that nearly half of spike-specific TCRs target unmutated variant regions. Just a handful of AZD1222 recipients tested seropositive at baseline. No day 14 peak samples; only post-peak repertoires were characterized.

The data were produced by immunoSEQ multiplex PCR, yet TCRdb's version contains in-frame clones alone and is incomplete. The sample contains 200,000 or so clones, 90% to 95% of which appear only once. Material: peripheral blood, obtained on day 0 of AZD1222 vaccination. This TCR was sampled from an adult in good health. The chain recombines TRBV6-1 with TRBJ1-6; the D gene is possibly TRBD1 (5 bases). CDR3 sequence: CASSEPPLGGSSYNSPLHF. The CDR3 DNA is TGTGCCAGCAGTGAACCCCCCTTGGGGGGGAGCTCCTATAATTCACCCCTCCACTTT.